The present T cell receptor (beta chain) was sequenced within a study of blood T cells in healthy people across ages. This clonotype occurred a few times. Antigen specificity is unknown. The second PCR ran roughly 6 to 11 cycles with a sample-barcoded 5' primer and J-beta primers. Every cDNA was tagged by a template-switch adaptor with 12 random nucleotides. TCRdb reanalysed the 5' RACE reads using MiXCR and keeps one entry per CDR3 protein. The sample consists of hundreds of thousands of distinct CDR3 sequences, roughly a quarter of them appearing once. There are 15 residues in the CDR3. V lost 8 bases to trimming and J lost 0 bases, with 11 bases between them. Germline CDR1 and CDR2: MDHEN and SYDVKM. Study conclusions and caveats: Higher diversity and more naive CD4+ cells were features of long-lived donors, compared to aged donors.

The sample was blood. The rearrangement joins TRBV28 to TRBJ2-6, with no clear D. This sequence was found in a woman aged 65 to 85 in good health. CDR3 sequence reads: CASGLRISGANVLTF. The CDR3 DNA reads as TGTGCCAGCGGCTTGAGGATCTCTGGGGCCAACGTCCTGACTTTC.